Described below is a single TCR beta chain sequence and its context. Its antigen is undetermined. PCR employed 60 Vbeta and 13 Jbeta primers. TCRdb keeps only in-frame clones here, not all; method: immunoSEQ multiplex PCR. The data show some 170,000 clones, around 69% seen once. The sample is drawn from a study of cytomegalovirus exposure and HLA in healthy donors. V was pared by 11 bases and J by 6 bases, with 22 bases between. Germline CDR1 reads LGHNA; CDR2 reads YSLEER. CDR3 length equals 15 residues. The study's findings and limits: Prediction of most subjects' HLA-A and HLA-B alleles by TCR beta sequences was reportedly accurate.

Sequencing was carried out using PBMCs. This TCR was recovered from a woman in her twenties or thirties in good health and CMV-seronegative. The chain has TRBV4-3 and TRBJ1-4; D is undetermined. CDR3 loop: CASAVREGLDEKLFF. The CDR3 region has the DNA TGCGCCTCCGCCGTCCGCGAGGGTCTGGATGAAAAACTGTTTTTT.